One and the same sample provided the 12 T cell receptor beta chains below, sequenced in a study of T cell repertoires in cytomegalovirus infection. MiXCR, applied by TCRdb to the reads, yields one record per CDR3 protein. The data contain about 320,000 distinct CDR3 sequences, around a tenth of them singletons. Material for sequencing was PBMCs. These receptors came from a human donor in good health (CMV status not recorded). Some clones in this sample may be carry-over from other donors' samples.

This clonotype was detected ten times or more. The gene calls are TRBV7-8 and TRBJ1-1; D gene ambiguous. The CDR3 has 17 residues. In germline, CDR1 is SGHVS, CDR2 FQNEAQ. V gave up 2 bases and J gave up 2 bases, with 18 bases separating them. Here the CDR3 DNA reads TGTGCCAGCAGCTTACTTTGGAGAGAGGCCTACAACACTGAAGCTTTCTTT. Translating gives CASSLLWREAYNTEAFF.

The sample holds a few counts of this clonotype. This sequence joins TRBV7-9 and TRBJ1-1, with D uncertain. Germline lookup yields CDR1 SEHNR and CDR2 FQNEAQ (reference sequence). The V and J ends lost 5 bases and 2 bases respectively, with 12 bases between them. This CDR3 comprises 14 residues. The CDR3 DNA follows: TGTGCCAGCAGCCTTATGACGGTTAACACTGAAGCTTTCTTT. This codes for CASSLMTVNTEAFF.

The CDR3 DNA reads TGTGCCAGCACCCCCCCCCCCCCGCGGAAGAACTACAATGAGCAGTTCTTC. Protein sequence: CASTPPPPRKNYNEQFF. The chain has TRBV7-2 and TRBJ2-1, with D unresolved. Germline CDR1 is SGHTA and CDR2 is FQGNSA. V lost 7 bases and J 3 bases, leaving 22 bases between the germline ends. CDR3 length: 17 residues. The entire variable domain, with the rest obtained from reference TRBV7-2 and TRBJ2-1, is as follows: GAGVSQSPSNKVTEKGKDVELRCDPISGHTALYWYRQSLGQGLEFLIYFQGNSAPDKSGLPSDRFSAERTGGSVSTLTIQRTQQEDSAVYLCASTPPPPRKNYNEQFFGPGTRLTVL.

A few counts support this clonotype. The chain combines TRBV20-1 with TRBJ2-3; 11 bases match TRBD1. Trimming cost V 7 bases and J 6 bases; bases outside gene matches: 6. The CDR3 extends over 13 amino acids. Germline CDR1 DFQATT, CDR2 SNEGSKA (reference sequence). The CDR3 DNA follows: TGCAGTGGGGGACAGGGGGGCCTGGATACGCAGTATTTT. This encodes CSGGQGGLDTQYF.

This clonotype came up a few times. J is TRBJ2-1 and V is TRBV3-1, with TRBD2 matching 12 bases. V shed 0 bases, J shed 4 bases, and the junction held 7 bases outside the gene matches. Germline-derived CDR1 and CDR2 are LGHDT and YNNKEL (reference sequence). This CDR3 is built from 18 residues. CDR3: CASSQDQWTSGKYNEQFF. The CDR3 DNA sequence: TGTGCCAGCAGCCAAGATCAATGGACTAGCGGGAAATACAATGAGCAGTTCTTC.

This clonotype was seen only a few times. The chain combines TRBV7-3 with TRBJ2-3; D call uncertain. The CDR3 extends over 13 amino acids. CDR1 is SGHTA and CDR2 is FQGTGA in the germline V gene. V dropped 5 bases and J dropped 0 bases, with 6 bases sitting between them. DNA of the CDR3: TGTGCCAGCAGCCAACAGAGCACAGATACGCAGTATTTT. Translating it yields CASSQQSTDTQYF.

This clonotype was recorded a few times. V and J are TRBV12-3 or TRBV12-4 and TRBJ2-5; D is undetermined. The CDR3 totals 14 residues. V shed 2 bases and J shed 1 base, with 8 bases lying between them. The CDR3 here is CASSLRQIQETQYF. The CDR3 DNA reads as TGTGCCAGCAGTTTAAGGCAGATCCAAGAGACCCAGTACTTC.

The J gene is TRBJ1-3, the V gene TRBV16; D not certain. Germline CDR1 and CDR2: KGHSY and FQNENV. The length of the CDR3 is 14 residues. Trimming pared 3 bases from V and 2 bases from J, leaving 8 bases between. The CDR3 coding sequence is TGTGCCAGCAGCCAGTCGAGCCCTGGAAACACCATATATTTT. Its translation: CASSQSSPGNTIYF.

This clonotype was seen at least ten times. The chain carries TRBV7-2 and TRBJ2-1; D gene uncertain. The CDR3 runs to 14 residues. V lost 1 base to trimming and J lost 10 bases, with 14 bases between them. CDR1 is SGHTA, CDR2 FQGNSA, per germline. This CDR3 reads CASSLGRVATEQFF. Here the CDR3 DNA reads TGTGCCAGCAGCTTAGGAAGGGTGGCAACGGAGCAGTTCTTC.

This clonotype was counted a single time. One end of the junction varies from germline; a read error may be responsible. The rearrangement joins TRBV7-2 to TRBJ1-2, with a weak D call TRBD1 (5 bases). Germline values: CDR1 SGHTA, CDR2 FQGNSA. The CDR3 is 15 amino acids. CDR3 protein: CASSFGSAGYYGYAF. In DNA form, the CDR3 reads TGTGCCAGCAGCTTCGGGTCGGCAGGGTACTATGGCTACGCCTTC.

In its sample, this clonotype was seen many times. The chain combines TRBV7-2 with TRBJ2-7, with D perhaps matching TRBD1 or TRBD2 (5 bases each). Trimming took 6 bases from V and 4 from J, leaving 25 bases between them. Germline CDR1 SGHTA, CDR2 FQGNSA. The CDR3 sequence is 17 residues long. CDR3 in DNA: TGTGCCAGCAGACTACCAATGCCGGGACGGCCCCTTTACGAGCAGTACTTC. It yields the protein CASRLPMPGRPLYEQYF. Full variable domain (rest looked up from reference TRBV7-2 and TRBJ2-7): GAGVSQSPSNKVTEKGKDVELRCDPISGHTALYWYRQSLGQGLEFLIYFQGNSAPDKSGLPSDRFSAERTGGSVSTLTIQRTQQEDSAVYLCASRLPMPGRPLYEQYFGPGTRLTVT.

This chain links TRBV12-3 or TRBV12-4 with TRBJ2-7, with a possible D match to TRBD1 (6 bases). CDR3 length equals 14 residues. Trimming took 7 bases from V and 3 from J, leaving 16 bases between them. CDR3 nucleotide sequence: TGTGCCAGCACCTCAGGGGAACACCACTACGAGCAGTACTTC. This sequence encodes CASTSGEHHYEQYF.